Each of the 7 T cell receptor beta chains below was sequenced from the same sample in a study of OX40 agonist ivuxolimab in advanced cancers. Generated by immunoSEQ multiplex PCR, the TCRdb table keeps only in-frame clones and is missing some. Of roughly 70,000 clones listed, roughly 85% are singletons. The sequencing here drew on CD4+ or CD8+ T cells sorted from blood, taken in a trial of the OX40 agonist ivuxolimab. These receptors originate from an adult with an advanced solid tumor such as melanoma, head and neck, liver or kidney cancer.

The genes are TRBV4-1 and TRBJ2-7; D tentatively reads TRBD1 or TRBD2 (5 bases each). Germline V gene sequence: CDR1 MGHRA, CDR2 YSYEKL. The CDR3 has 17 residues. Trimming cost V 0 bases and J 6 bases, with 21 bases left between them. This chain's CDR3 is CASSQDPGTPRSREQYF. In DNA form, the CDR3 reads TGCGCCAGCAGCCAAGATCCCGGGACCCCCAGGTCCCGCGAGCAGTACTTC.

The table lists this clone with a count of one. The chain couples TRBV5-4 to TRBJ2-7, with D perhaps TRBD1 (6 bases). Germline loops: CDR1 SGHNT, CDR2 YYREEE (reference sequence). V lost 0 bases to trimming and J lost 1 base, with 11 bases between them. The CDR3 length is 15 residues. CDR3 in amino acids: CASSLGGTKSYEQYF. The CDR3 DNA follows: TGTGCCAGCAGCTTGGGGGGGACAAAGTCCTACGAGCAGTACTTC.

This clone has just a few counts. This chain connects TRBV7-9 to TRBJ1-6; TRBD1 matches at 7 bases. This CDR3 has 19 residues. Germline V gene data show CDR1 as SEHNR and CDR2 as FQNEAQ (reference sequence). The ends lost 3 bases at V and 0 bases at J; junction bases unmatched: 11. As DNA, the CDR3 is TGTGCCAGCAGCTTTCCGCTCCCGGGACAGAGCTCCTATAATTCACCCCTCCACTTT. Its translation is CASSFPLPGQSSYNSPLHF.

With respect to this clone: The junction and the germline gene differ at one end; a read error may be behind it. The gene calls are TRBV5-6 and TRBJ1-1; D is possibly TRBD1 (6 bases). The germline V gene has CDR1 SGHDT and CDR2 YYEEEE. The CDR3 covers 13 residues. Here the CDR3 DNA reads TGTGCCAGCAGGTTGGGACACCACACTGAAGCTTTCTTT. It specifies CASRLGHHTEAFF.

The chain has TRBV10-3 and TRBJ1-1, with D possibly being TRBD1 (6 bases). The CDR3 length is 14 residues. The V end lost 6 bases, the J end lost 3 bases, and 14 bases lay between the germline ends. Germline lookup yields CDR1 ENHRY and CDR2 SYGVKD. The CDR3 is CAIRGASRDTEAFF. CDR3 coding DNA: TGTGCCATCAGGGGGGCCTCGAGGGACACTGAAGCTTTCTTT.

The rearrangement joins TRBV30 to TRBJ1-6; TRBD1 matches at 7 bases. Germline CDR1 is GTSNPN and CDR2 is SVGIG (reference sequence). Trimming took 0 bases from V and 5 from J; bases not matched to a gene: 4. CDR3 length equals 15 residues. CDR3 loop: CAWSVQGTNNSPLHF. The CDR3 region has the DNA TGTGCCTGGAGTGTACAGGGGACAAATAATTCACCCCTCCACTTT.

The chain is built from TRBV19 and TRBJ1-2; TRBD1 is a possible D gene (5 bases). Germline V gene sequence: CDR1 LNHDA, CDR2 SQIVND (reference sequence). Trimming stripped 6 bases from V and 4 bases from J, with 9 bases between. CDR3 length: 12 residues. The CDR3 DNA is TGTGCCAGTAGCAAAGACAGCTATGGCTACACCTTC. Residues: CASSKDSYGYTF.